This T cell receptor (beta chain) was captured by sequencing in a study of radiotherapy plus CTLA-4 blockade in lung cancer (dated by TCRdb to about 2018). The study in broad terms: Among enrolled patients, 15% to 20% had an objective response and around 33% reached disease control.

This clone has a single count. Its antigen specificity is not known. No base quality information exists; no much larger clone differs at one position. The library came from the immunoSEQ multiplex PCR assay. Not all clones reach the TCRdb copy of this immuneACCESS table, which keeps in-frame sequences only. Checked studies attribute under half of the gap to unresolved V genes and leave the rest unexplained. The sample table holds about 90,000 clones, of which approximately 79% were seen once. The top ten constitute 11% to 15% of the sample. Summary of the overall study and its limitations: Increased serum interferon-beta after radiation, together with early dynamic changes in blood T cell clones, were reported to be the strongest predictors of response. TCR clones derived from tumors expanded in peripheral blood after treatment with radiotherapy and ipilimumab.

The study evaluated CTLA-4 blockade (ipilimumab) given together with focal radiation therapy in patients who had chemo-refractory metastatic non-small-cell lung cancer. The germline V and J ends show losses of 6 bases and 7 bases respectively, and no gene match explains 4 bases of the junction. There are 14 amino acids in the CDR3, from cysteine to phenylalanine inclusive. Only the CDR3 region is kept as DNA, spanning 42 bases read in frame from base 1. The germline V gene provides CDR1 MNHEY and CDR2 SVGAGI. The sequence was obtained from a human donor with non-small cell lung cancer that progressed on radiotherapy plus ipilimumab. Recombination joined TRBV6-5 with TRBJ1-6; 9 nucleotides in the junction match TRBD1. The sequencing used peripheral blood, collected from a patient treated with radiotherapy plus ipilimumab. The DNA sequence is TGTGCCAGCAGGGGGACAGGGTCAAATTCACCCCTCCACTTT. Translated, it reads CASRGTGSNSPLHF.